This T cell receptor beta chain comes out of a study of blood T cell repertoires in COVID-19. Study context: Samples came from the United States, Italy and Spain, spanning acute and convalescent COVID-19. PBMCs, B-cell-depleted T cells, or T cells provided the cDNA or gDNA that made up the material.

This CDR3 region has 14 residues. Germline V gives CDR1 MNHEY, CDR2 SVGEGT. V was pared by 6 bases and J by 0 bases, with 5 bases of the junction left unmatched. Authors' analysis steps: Amplified reference gene primers provided the basis for estimating nucleated cell counts. Method: immunoSEQ multiplex PCR; TCRdb's copy keeps in-frame clones and lacks some. The V and J calls and clone size come from that table; D and trimming were worked out from the DNA. The sample holds approximately 150,000 clones, around 90% seen once. The chain recombines TRBV6-2 or TRBV6-3 with TRBJ2-7, with TRBD1 matching 7 bases. The TCR was taken from a woman aged 60-75 years with acute or convalescent COVID-19. The sample was peripheral blood. CDR3 residues: CASSNRGYSYEQYF. DNA for the CDR3: TGTGCCAGCAGCAACAGGGGTTACTCCTACGAGCAGTACTTC.